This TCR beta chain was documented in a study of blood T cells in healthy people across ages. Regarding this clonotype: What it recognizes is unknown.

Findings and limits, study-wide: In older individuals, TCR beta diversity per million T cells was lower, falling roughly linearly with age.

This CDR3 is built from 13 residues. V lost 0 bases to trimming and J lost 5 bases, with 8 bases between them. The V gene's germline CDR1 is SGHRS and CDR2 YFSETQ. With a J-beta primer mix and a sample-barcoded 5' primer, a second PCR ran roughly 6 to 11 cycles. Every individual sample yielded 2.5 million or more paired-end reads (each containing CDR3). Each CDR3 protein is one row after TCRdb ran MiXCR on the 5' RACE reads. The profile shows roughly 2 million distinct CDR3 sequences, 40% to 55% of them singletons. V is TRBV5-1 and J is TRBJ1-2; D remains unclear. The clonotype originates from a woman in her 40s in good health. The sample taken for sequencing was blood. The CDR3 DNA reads TGCGCCAGCAGCTTGGAGTCAGCTTATGGCTACACCTTC. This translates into CASSLESAYGYTF.